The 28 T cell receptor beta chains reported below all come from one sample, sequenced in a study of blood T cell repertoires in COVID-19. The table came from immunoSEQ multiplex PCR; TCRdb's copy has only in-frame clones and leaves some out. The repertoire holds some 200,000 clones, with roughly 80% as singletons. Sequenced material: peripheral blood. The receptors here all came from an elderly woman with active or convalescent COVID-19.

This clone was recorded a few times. This CDR3 reads CASSPSAGNNYGYTF. In nucleotides, the CDR3 is TGTGCCAGCTCACCATCTGCAGGAAATAACTATGGCTACACCTTC. This chain joins TRBV18 and TRBJ1-2; D is ambiguous. The V end was cut by 2 bases, the J end by 1 base, with 11 bases between. Germline CDR1 is KGHSH and CDR2 is LQKENI. The CDR3 is 15 amino acids.

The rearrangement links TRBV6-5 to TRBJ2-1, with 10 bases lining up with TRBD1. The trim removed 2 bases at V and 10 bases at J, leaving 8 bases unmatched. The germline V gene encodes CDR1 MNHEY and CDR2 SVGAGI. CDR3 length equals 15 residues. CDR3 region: CASSYRQGAHWEQFF. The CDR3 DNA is TGTGCCAGCAGTTACAGACAGGGGGCGCATTGGGAGCAGTTCTTC.

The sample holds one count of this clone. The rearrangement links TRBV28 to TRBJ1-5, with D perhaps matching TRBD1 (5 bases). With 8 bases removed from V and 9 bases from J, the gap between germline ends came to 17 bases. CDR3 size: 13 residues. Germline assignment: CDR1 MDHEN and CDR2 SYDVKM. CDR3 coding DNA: TGTGCCAGCGAAGGACACAGCCAGGGGCCCCAGCATTTT. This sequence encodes CASEGHSQGPQHF.

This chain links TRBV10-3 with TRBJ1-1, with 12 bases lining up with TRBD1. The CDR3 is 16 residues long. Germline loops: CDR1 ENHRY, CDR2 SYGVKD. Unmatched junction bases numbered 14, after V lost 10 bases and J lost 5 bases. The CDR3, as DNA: TGTGCCACAGAGAGGGGGACAGGGGGCTGGGGGACTGAAGCTTTCTTT. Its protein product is CATERGTGGWGTEAFF.

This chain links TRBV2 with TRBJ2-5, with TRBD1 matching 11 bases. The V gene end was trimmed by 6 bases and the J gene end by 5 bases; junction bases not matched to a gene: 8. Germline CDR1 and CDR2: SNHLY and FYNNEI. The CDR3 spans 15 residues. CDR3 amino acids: CASSPGQGGHETQYF. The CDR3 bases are TGTGCCAGCAGCCCGGGACAGGGGGGTCACGAGACCCAGTACTTC.

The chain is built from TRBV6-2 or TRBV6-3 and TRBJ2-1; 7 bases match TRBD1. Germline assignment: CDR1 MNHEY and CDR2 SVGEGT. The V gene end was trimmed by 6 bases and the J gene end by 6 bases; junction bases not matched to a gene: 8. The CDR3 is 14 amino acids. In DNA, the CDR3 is TGTGCCAGCAGCTGGGACAGAGTGTCCAATGAGCAGTTCTTC. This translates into CASSWDRVSNEQFF.

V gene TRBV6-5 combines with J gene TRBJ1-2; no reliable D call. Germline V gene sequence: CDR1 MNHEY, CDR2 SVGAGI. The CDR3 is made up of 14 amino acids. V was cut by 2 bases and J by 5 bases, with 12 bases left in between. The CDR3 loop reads CASSYRPREYGYTF. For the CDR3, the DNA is TGTGCCAGCAGTTACCGTCCTAGGGAGTATGGCTACACCTTC.

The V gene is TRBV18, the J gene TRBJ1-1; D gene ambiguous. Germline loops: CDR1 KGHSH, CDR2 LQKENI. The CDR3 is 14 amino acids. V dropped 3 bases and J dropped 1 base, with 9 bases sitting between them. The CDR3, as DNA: TGTGCCAGCTCACCCGCGCTTGGGAACACTGAAGCTTTCTTT. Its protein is CASSPALGNTEAFF.

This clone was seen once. This chain's CDR3 is CASSRYLQGQETQYF. As DNA, the CDR3 is TGTGCCAGCAGCCGTTATCTTCAGGGCCAAGAGACCCAGTACTTC. The V and J genes are TRBV28 and TRBJ2-5; tentatively, D is TRBD1 (5 bases). The CDR3 covers 15 residues. Germline V gives CDR1 MDHEN, CDR2 SYDVKM. The V gene lost 6 bases and the J gene lost 1 base, with 15 bases spanning the gap.

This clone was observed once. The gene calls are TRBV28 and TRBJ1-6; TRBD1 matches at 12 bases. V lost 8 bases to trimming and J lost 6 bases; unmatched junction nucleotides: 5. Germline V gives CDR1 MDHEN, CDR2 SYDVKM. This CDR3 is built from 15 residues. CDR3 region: CASGGDRGPNSPLHF. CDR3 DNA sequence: TGTGCCAGCGGGGGGGACAGGGGGCCTAATTCACCCCTCCACTTT.

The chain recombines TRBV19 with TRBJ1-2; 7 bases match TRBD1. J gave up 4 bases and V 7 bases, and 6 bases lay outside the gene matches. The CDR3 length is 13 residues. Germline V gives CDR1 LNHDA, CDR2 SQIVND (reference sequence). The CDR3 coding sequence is TGTGCCAGTACCGCAGGACAGGTCTATGGCTACACCTTC. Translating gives CASTAGQVYGYTF.

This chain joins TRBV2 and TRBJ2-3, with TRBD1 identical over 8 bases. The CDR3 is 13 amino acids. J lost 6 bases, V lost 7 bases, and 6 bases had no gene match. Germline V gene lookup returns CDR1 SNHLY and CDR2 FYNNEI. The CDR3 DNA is TGTGCCAGCACCCGACAGGGGATGGATACGCAGTATTTT. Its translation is CASTRQGMDTQYF.

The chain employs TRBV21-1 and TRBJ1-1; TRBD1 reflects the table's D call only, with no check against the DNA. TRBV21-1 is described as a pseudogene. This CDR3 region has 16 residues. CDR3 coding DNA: TGTGCCAGCAGCCCAATCCAACCCTCAGGGGGAACTGAAGCTTTCTTT. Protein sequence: CASSPIQPSGGTEAFF.

The CDR3 spells CAISLRDTYNEQFF. The CDR3 bases are TGTGCCATCAGTCTCCGGGACACATACAATGAGCAGTTCTTC. The chain combines TRBV10-3 with TRBJ2-1, with D perhaps TRBD1 (6 bases). Germline CDR1 reads ENHRY; CDR2 reads SYGVKD. V was pared by 5 bases and J by 4 bases, with 12 bases between. This CDR3 has 14 residues.

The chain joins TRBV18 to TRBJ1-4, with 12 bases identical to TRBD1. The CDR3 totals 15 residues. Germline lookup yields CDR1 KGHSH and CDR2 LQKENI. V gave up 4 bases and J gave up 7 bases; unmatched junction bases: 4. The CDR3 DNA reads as TGTGCCAGCTCACGAGGGACAGGGGGCCTTGAAAAACTGTTTTTT. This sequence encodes CASSRGTGGLEKLFF.

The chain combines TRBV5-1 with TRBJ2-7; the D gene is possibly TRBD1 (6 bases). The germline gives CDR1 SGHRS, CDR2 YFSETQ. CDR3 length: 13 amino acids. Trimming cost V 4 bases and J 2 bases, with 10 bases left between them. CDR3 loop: CASSLRDTYEQYF. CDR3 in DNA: TGCGCCAGCAGCCTCCGGGACACCTACGAGCAGTACTTC.

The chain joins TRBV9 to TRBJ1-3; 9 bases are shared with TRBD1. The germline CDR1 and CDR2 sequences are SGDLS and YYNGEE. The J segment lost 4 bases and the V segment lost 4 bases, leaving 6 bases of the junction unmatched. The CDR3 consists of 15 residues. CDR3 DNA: TGTGCCAGCAGCCCGGGACAGGGTCTGGGAAACACCATATATTTT. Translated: CASSPGQGLGNTIYF. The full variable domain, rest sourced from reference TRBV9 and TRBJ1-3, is DSGVTQTPKHLITATGQRVTLRCSPRSGDLSVYWYQQSLDQGLQFLIQYYNGEERAKGNILERFSAQQFPDLHSELNLSSLELGDSALYFCASSPGQGLGNTIYFGEGSWLTVV.

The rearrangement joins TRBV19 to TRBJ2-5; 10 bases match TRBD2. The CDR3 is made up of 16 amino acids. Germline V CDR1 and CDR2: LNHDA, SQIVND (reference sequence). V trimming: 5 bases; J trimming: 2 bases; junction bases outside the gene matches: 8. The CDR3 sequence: CASSPLGLAVQETQYF. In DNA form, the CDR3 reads TGTGCCAGTAGTCCCCTCGGACTAGCGGTTCAAGAGACCCAGTACTTC. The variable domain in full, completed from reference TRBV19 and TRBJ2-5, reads DGGITQSPKYLFRKEGQNVTLSCEQNLNHDAMYWYRQDPGQGLRLIYYSQIVNDFQKGDIAEGYSVSREKKESFPLTVTSAQKNPTAFYLCASSPLGLAVQETQYFGPGTRLLVL.

The CDR3 nucleotides are TGTGCCAGCAGCTCGGGACTAGCGGGAGTCGACGAGCAGTACTTC. This encodes CASSSGLAGVDEQYF. The gene calls are TRBV11-1 and TRBJ2-7; 14 bases line up with TRBD2. The V gene's germline CDR1 is SGHAT and CDR2 FQDESV (reference sequence). Germline trimming cut 4 bases from V and 5 bases from J; bases unmatched to any gene: 4. The CDR3 totals 15 residues.

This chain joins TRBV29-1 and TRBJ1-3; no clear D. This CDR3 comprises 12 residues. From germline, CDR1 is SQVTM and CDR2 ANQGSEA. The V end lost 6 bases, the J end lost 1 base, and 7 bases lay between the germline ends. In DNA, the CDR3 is TGCAGCGTGCGGCAGTCTGGAAACACCATATATTTT. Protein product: CSVRQSGNTIYF.

The CDR3 region has the DNA TGTGCCAGCAGCTTAGGGGGCCGGCAGACTAACTATGGCTACACCTTC. Protein sequence: CASSLGGRQTNYGYTF. The genes are TRBV7-2 and TRBJ1-2; possibly TRBD1 for D (5 bases). V lost 1 base to trimming and J lost 0 bases, with 12 bases between them. The CDR3 loop spans 16 amino acids. Germline assignment: CDR1 SGHTA and CDR2 FQGNSA.

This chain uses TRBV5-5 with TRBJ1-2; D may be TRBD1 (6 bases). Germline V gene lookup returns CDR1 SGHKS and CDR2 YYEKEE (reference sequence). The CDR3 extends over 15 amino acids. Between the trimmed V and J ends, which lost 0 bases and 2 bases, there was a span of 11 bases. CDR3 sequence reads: CASSLESRGNYGYTF. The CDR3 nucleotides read TGTGCCAGCAGCTTGGAAAGCAGGGGAAACTATGGCTACACCTTC.

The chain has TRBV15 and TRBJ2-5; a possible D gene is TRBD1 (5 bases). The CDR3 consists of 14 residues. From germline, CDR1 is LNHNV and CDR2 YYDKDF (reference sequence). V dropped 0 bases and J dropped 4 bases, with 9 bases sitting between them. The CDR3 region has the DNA TGTGCCACCAGCAGAGACAGGGCAGGAGAGACCCAGTACTTC. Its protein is CATSRDRAGETQYF.

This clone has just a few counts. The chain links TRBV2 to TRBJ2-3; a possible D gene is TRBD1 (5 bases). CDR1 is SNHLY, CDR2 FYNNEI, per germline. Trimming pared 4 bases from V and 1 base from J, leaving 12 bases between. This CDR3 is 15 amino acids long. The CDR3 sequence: CASSGQRGGTDTQYF. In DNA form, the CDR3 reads TGTGCCAGCAGTGGACAGCGAGGAGGCACAGATACGCAGTATTTT.

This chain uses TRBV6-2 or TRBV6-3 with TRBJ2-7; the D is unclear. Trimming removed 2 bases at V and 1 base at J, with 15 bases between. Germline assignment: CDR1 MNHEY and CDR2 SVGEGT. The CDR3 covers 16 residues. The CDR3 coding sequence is TGTGCCAGCAGTTACCGCCGCGGTCGGGTGTCCTACGAGCAGTACTTC. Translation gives CASSYRRGRVSYEQYF.

CDR3 coding DNA: TGTGCCAGCAGCTACTCTCTGTATCAGCCCCAGCATTTT. Amino acids: CASSYSLYQPQHF. This sequence joins TRBV11-1 and TRBJ1-5; D is uncertain. In germline, CDR1 is SGHAT, CDR2 FQDESV (reference sequence). The CDR3 is made up of 13 amino acids. The V end lost 4 bases, the J end lost 5 bases, and 9 bases lay between the germline ends.

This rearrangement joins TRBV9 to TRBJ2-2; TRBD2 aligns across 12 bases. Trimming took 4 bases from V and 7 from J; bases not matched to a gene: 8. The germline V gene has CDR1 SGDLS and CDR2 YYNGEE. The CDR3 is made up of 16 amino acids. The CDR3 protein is CASSLRLAGDGGELFF. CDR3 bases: TGTGCCAGCAGCCTCCGACTAGCGGGGGACGGCGGGGAGCTGTTTTTT.

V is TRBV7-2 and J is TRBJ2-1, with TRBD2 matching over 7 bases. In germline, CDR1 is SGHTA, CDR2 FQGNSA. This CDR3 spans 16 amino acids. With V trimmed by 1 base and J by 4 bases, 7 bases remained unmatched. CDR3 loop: CASSLEGGRSYNEQFF. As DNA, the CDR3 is TGTGCCAGCAGCTTAGAAGGCGGGAGATCATACAATGAGCAGTTCTTC.